The source of this TCR beta chain is a study of T cells in Graves' hyperthyroidism and ophthalmopathy. Clinical symptoms, serum thyroxine and TRAb, thyroid ultrasound and orbital computed tomography together formed the diagnostic basis. About this clonotype: The antigen is undetermined.

The TCR beta CDR3 regions underwent amplification using RNA transcripts as the source. The primer set for the first-round RT-PCR of the TCR CDR3 was HTBI. MiXCR, run by TCRdb on the multiplex PCR reads, gives a single entry per CDR3 protein. The profile shows 480,000 or so distinct CDR3 sequences, 40% to 50% of them singletons. Study-level points and caveats: Blood also carried most thyroid clonotypes expanded above 0.001.

Sequencing was performed on peripheral blood or thyroid tissue (not recorded which). The clonotype was recovered from an adult woman with Graves' disease, either hyperthyroidism or ophthalmopathy (not recorded which).

CDR3 amino acids: CANAETGAGANVLTF. The CDR3 DNA follows: TGTGCCAACGCTGAGACAGGGGCTGGGGCCAACGTCCTGACTTTC. This chain joins TRBV10-3 and TRBJ2-6, with 8 positions matching TRBD1. J gave up 2 bases and V 10 bases, and 7 bases lay outside the gene matches. The V gene's germline CDR1 is ENHRY and CDR2 SYGVKD. The CDR3 has 15 residues.